This TCR beta chain was recorded in a study of cytotoxic CD8 clonotypes in ibrutinib-treated CLL. The overall study: Mean values per sample were hundreds of thousands of productive templates and under 100,000 productive rearrangements.

Repertoires were generated with immunoSEQ multiplex PCR, while TCRdb's copy carries only in-frame clones and drops some. The table records about 24,000 clones, nearly 80% of them present only once. The CDR3 has 14 amino acids. Trimming left V 6 bases short and J 2 bases short, with 10 bases between. Germline V gene lookup returns CDR1 MNHNS and CDR2 SASEGT. This material consisted of PBMCs, taken before ibrutinib treatment. The chain has TRBV6-1 and TRBJ2-2; D is unclear. The receptor comes from a human donor with chronic lymphocytic leukemia. The DNA of the CDR3 is TGTGCCAGCAGAACACCCCTTAACACCGGGGAGCTGTTTTTT. Amino acids: CASRTPLNTGELFF.